The clone carrying this TCR beta chain was recorded a few times. TCRdb re-analysed the 5' RACE reads in MiXCR, keeping a single row per CDR3 protein. This table has 300,000 to 400,000 distinct CDR3 sequences, 3.5% to 4.5% appearing once. Trimming cost V 0 bases and J 8 bases, with 10 bases left between them. The CDR3 has 13 residues. Germline V lookup: CDR1 MNHEY, CDR2 SVGAGI. These data come from a study of T cells after yellow fever vaccination. V usage is TRBV6-5 and J usage is TRBJ1-1; weak D call: TRBD1 (5 bases). The sequences come from PBMCs, collected 5 days after the yellow fever booster vaccination. The source of this sequence is a man aged 18 to 30 who received the YFV17D yellow fever vaccine. The DNA for the CDR3 is TGTGCCAGCAGTTACTCGGGGGTTTTAGAAGCTTTCTTT. Its protein product is CASSYSGVLEAFF.